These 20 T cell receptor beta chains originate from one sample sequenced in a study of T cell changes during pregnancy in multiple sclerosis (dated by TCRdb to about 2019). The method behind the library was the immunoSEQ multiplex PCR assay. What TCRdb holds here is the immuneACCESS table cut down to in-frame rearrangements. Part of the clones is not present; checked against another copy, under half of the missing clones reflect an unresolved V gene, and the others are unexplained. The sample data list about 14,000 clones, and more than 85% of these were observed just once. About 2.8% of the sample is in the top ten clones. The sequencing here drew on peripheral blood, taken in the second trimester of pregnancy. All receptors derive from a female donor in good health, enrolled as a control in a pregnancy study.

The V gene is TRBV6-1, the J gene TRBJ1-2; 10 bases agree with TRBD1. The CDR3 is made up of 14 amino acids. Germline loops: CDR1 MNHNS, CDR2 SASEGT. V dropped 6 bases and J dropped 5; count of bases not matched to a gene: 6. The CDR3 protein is CASRTTGGGYGYTF. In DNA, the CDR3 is TGTGCCAGCAGGACGACAGGGGGCGGGTATGGCTACACCTTC.

This CDR3 is CASSLSVGMNTEAFF. Written as DNA, the CDR3 is TGTGCCAGCAGCTTAAGTGTCGGTATGAACACTGAAGCTTTCTTT. The rearrangement uses TRBV7-3 and TRBJ1-1, with D hard to call. V was clipped by 1 base and J by 0 bases, with 9 bases between them. The germline CDR1 and CDR2 sequences are SGHTA and FQGTGA. CDR3 length: 15 residues.

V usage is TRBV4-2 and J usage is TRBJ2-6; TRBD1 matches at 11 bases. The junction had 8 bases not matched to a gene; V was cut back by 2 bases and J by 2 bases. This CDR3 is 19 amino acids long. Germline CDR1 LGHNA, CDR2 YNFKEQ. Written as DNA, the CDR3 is TGTGCCAGCAGCCAACGGCCCGGACAGGGGGCGCCTGGGGCCAACGTCCTGACTTTC. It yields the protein CASSQRPGQGAPGANVLTF.

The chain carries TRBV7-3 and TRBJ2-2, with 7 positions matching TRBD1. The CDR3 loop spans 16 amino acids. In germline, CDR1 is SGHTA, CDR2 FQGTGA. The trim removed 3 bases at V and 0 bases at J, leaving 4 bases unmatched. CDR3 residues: CASSLGQSSNTGELFF. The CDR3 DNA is TGTGCCAGCAGCTTGGGACAGTCTTCGAACACCGGGGAGCTGTTTTTT.

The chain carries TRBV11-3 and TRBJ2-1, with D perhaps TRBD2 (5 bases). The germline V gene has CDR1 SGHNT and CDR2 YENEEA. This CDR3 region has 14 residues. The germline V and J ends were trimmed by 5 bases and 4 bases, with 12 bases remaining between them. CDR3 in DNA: TGTGCCAGCAGCCGAGAGGGCAGTTACAATGAGCAGTTCTTC. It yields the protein CASSREGSYNEQFF.

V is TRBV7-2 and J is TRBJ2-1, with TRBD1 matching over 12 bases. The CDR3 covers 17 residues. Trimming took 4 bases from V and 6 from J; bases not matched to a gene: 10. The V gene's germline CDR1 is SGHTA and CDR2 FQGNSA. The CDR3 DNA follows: TGTGCCAGCAGCTCCTCCGGGACAGGGGGCCGTTTCAATGAGCAGTTCTTC. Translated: CASSSSGTGGRFNEQFF.

This CDR3 reads CASRGAGFYNEQFF. The CDR3 region has the DNA TGTGCCAGCAGGGGAGCGGGTTTCTACAATGAGCAGTTCTTC. The chain couples TRBV2 to TRBJ2-1; maybe TRBD2 (6 bases). Trimming left V 6 bases short and J 3 bases short, with 12 bases between. This CDR3 region has 14 residues. Germline V lookup: CDR1 SNHLY, CDR2 FYNNEI.

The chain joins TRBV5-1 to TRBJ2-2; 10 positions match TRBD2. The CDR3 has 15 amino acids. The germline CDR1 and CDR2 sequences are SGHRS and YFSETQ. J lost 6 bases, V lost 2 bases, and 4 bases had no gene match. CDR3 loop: CASSFTSGIPGELFF. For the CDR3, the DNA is TGCGCCAGCAGCTTCACTAGCGGGATCCCCGGGGAGCTGTTTTTT.

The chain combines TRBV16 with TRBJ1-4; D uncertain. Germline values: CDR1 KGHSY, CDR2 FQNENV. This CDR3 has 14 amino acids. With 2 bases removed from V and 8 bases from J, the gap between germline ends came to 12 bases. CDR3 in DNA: TGTGCCAGCAGCCAAGGGTCGGGAAAGGAAAAACTGTTTTTT. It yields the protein CASSQGSGKEKLFF.

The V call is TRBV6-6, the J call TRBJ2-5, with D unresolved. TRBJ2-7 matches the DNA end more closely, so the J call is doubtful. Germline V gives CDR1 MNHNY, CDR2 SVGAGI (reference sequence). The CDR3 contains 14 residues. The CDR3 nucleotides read TGTGCCAGCAGTCTAACTCGGAGCTCCTACGAGCAGTACTTC. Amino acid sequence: CASSLTRSSYEQYF.

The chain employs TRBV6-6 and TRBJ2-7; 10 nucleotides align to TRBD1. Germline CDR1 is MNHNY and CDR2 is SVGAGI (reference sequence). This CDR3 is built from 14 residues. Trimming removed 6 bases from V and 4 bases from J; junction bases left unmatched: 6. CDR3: CASRGTGELYEQYF. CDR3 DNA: TGTGCCAGCAGGGGGACAGGGGAATTATACGAGCAGTACTTC.

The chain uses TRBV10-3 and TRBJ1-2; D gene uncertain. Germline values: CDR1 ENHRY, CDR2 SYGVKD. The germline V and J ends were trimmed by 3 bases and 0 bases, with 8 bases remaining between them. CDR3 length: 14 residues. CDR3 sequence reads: CAISESEANYGYTF. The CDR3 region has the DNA TGTGCCATCAGTGAAAGCGAAGCTAACTATGGCTACACCTTC.

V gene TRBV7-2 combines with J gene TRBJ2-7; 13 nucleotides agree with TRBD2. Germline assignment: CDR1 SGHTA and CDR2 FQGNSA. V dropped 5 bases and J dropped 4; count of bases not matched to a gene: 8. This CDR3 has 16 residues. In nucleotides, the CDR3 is TGTGCCAGCAGCCCACAGACTAGCGGGGGGATATACGAGCAGTACTTC. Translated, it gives CASSPQTSGGIYEQYF.

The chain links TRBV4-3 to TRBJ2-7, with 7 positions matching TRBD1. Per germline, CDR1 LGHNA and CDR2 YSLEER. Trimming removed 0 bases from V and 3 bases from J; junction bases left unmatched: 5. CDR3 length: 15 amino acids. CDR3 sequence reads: CASSQDLPGGYEQYF. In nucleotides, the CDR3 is TGCGCCAGCAGCCAAGATCTGCCAGGGGGCTACGAGCAGTACTTC.

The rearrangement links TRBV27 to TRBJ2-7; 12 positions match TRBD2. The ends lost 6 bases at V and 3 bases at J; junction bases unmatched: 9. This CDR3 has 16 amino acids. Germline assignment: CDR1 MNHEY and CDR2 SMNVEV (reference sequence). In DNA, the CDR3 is TGTGCCAGCAGAACCGAAACTAGCGGGAGGATCTACGAGCAGTACTTC. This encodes CASRTETSGRIYEQYF.

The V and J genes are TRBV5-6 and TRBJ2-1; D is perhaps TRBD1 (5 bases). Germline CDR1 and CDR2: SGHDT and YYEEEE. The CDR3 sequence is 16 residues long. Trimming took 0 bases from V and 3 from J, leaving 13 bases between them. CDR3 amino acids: CASSLAGQGNYNEQFF. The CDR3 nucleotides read TGTGCCAGCAGCTTGGCCGGGCAGGGCAACTACAATGAGCAGTTCTTC. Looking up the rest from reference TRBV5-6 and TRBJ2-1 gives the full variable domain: DAGVTQSPTHLIKTRGQQVTLRCSPKSGHDTVSWYQQALGQGPQFIFQYYEEEERQRGNFPDRFSGHQFPNYSSELNVNALLLGDSALYLCASSLAGQGNYNEQFFGPGTRLTVL.

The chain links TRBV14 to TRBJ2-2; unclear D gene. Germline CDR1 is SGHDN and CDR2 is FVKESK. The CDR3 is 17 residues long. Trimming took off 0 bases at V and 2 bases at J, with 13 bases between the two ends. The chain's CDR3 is CASSQDHGRFNTGELFF. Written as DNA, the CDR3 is TGTGCCAGCAGCCAAGATCATGGTCGGTTTAACACCGGGGAGCTGTTTTTT.

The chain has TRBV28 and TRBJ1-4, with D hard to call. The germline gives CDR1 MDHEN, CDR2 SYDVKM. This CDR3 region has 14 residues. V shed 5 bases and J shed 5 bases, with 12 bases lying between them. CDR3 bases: TGTGCCAGCAGTGGAAGGCAGGAAAATGAAAAACTGTTTTTT. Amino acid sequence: CASSGRQENEKLFF.

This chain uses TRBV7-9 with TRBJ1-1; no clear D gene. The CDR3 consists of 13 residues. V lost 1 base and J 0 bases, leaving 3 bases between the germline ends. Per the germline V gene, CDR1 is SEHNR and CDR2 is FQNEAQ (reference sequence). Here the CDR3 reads CASSLDMNTEAFF. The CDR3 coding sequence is TGTGCCAGCAGCTTAGACATGAACACTGAAGCTTTCTTT.

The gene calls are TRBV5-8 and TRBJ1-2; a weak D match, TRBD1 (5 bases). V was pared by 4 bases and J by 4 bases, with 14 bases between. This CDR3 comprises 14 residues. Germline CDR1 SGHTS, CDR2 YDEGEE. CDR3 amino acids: CASSQGVLGYGYTF. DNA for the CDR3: TGTGCCAGCAGCCAAGGGGTACTCGGCTATGGCTACACCTTC.